This record covers a single T cell receptor (beta chain). Antigen specificity is unknown. Only one heparinised blood draw was taken per donor, and its volume averaged approximately 0.11 L. V lost 1 base and J 8 bases, leaving 8 bases between the germline ends. The germline V gene encodes CDR1 MDHEN and CDR2 SYDVKM. The CDR3 has 12 residues. The data belong to a study of beta chain features in type 1 diabetes. Whole-study results and caveats: For cells with high TCR expression, cDNA sequencing could yield over-representation.

The isolated RNA, all of it, was reverse transcribed, so expressed TCRB transcripts were what got sequenced. Some clones are missing from TCRdb's copy, which holds only in-frame ones; the method was immunoSEQ multiplex PCR. The sample has approximately 380,000 clones; over 12% are singletons. The receptor was derived from a woman younger than 35 in good health. The sample comprised naive CD4+ T cells from blood. This chain connects TRBV28 to TRBJ1-2; possible D gene TRBD1, 5 bases. CDR3 in DNA: TGTGCCAGCAGTTTATCAGGGTTCGGCTACACCTTC. As protein: CASSLSGFGYTF.